This note documents a single T cell receptor (beta chain) sequence. Its antigen is unidentified. The data originate from a study of T cell repertoires in cytomegalovirus infection. Whole-study context: Selected CMV epitopes included recently identified HLA-C-restricted ones as well as well-studied HLA-B-restricted ones. Matching HLA type and CMV infection were both indicated by public TCR beta signatures. Study results and limitations: HLA-C-restricted CMV clonotypes gave the most frequent clonotype in two of eight donors. Summed public TCR beta family frequency identified CMV carriers bearing the relevant HLA.

Via MiXCR, TCRdb re-called the reads, giving one row per CDR3 protein. Among some 940,000 distinct CDR3 sequences listed, roughly 30% were seen once. Germline lookup yields CDR1 SGHRS and CDR2 YFSETQ. V was pared by 4 bases and J by 7 bases, with 11 bases between. The CDR3 covers 12 residues. The TCR sequence derives from a human donor in good health (CMV status not recorded). Some clones in this sample may be carry-over from other donors' samples. The V and J genes are TRBV5-1 and TRBJ1-2; D is perhaps TRBD1 (5 bases). The sequencing here drew on cultured CD8+ T cells from PBMCs, taken from culture after CMV antigen stimulation. The CDR3 region is CASSRDEGGYTF. The CDR3 DNA sequence: TGCGCCAGCAGCCGGGACGAGGGTGGCTACACCTTC.